This TCR beta chain emerged from a study of T cell repertoires in cytomegalovirus infection (dated by TCRdb to about 2019). Concerning the study at large: The HLA type of each donor mattered for the analysis, because public TCR beta signatures pointed to carriage of CMV infection along with the matching HLA type. The investigation overall reported the following: The ex vivo response was dominated by HLA-C-restricted CMV-specific TCR beta clonotypes, which also provided the single most frequent clonotype in two of eight donors. Carriers of CMV infection plus the relevant HLA type were discriminated by the cumulative frequency of public TCR beta family members in the study cohort and in an independent roughly 320-donor cohort.

On this clonotype: Its antigen target is currently unknown. No qualities accompany the bases; no much larger clone lies one base away.

TCRdb shows the sequencer as Illumina HiSeq 1500. TCRdb trimmed public reads at Q25 via fastp, called clones via MiXCR and kept in-frame beta chains. Rows merge per CDR3 protein into single entries with the most common DNA and genes. Within this sample are 290,000 or so distinct CDR3 sequences, with around 25% of them counted one time only. The top ten constitute 11% to 15% of the sample. The specimen was PBMCs. The sequence was obtained from a human donor in good health (CMV status not recorded). Some clones in this sample may be carry-over from other donors' samples.

The DNA is as follows: TGTGCCAGCAGCCCGAGCTCCTTGCACAATGAGCAGTTCTTC. It translates to CASSPSSLHNEQFF. The V gene is TRBV7-2 and the J gene is TRBJ2-1; no confident D gene assignment can be made. From the cysteine through the phenylalanine, the CDR3 covers 14 amino acids. The entry retains the CDR3 DNA only, 42 bases that are in frame from base 1. The germline V gene yields SGHTA for CDR1 and FQGNSA for CDR2. Trimming costs V 5 bases and J 5 bases, and their ends lie 13 bases apart. Joined to the reference TRBV7-2 and TRBJ2-1 proteins, this CDR3 gives the full variable domain: GAGVSQSPSNKVTEKGKDVELRCDPISGHTALYWYRQSLGQGLEFLIYFQGNSAPDKSGLPSDRFSAERTGGSVSTLTIQRTQQEDSAVYLCASSPSSLHNEQFFGPGTRLTVL.